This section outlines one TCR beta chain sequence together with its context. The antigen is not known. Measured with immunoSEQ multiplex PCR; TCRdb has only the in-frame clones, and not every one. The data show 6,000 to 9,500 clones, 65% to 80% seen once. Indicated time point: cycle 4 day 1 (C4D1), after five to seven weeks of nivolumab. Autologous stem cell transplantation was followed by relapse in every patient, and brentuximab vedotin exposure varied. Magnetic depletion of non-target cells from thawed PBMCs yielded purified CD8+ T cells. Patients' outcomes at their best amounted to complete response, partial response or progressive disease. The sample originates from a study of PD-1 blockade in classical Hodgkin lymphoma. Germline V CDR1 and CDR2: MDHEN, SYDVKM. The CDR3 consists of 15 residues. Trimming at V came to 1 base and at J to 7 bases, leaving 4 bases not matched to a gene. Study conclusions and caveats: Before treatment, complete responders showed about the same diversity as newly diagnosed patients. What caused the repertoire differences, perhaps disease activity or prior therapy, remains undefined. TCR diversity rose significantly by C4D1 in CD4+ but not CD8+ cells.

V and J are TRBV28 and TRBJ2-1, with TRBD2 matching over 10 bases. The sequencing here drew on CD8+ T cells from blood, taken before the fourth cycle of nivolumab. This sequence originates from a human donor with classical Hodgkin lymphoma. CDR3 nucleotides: TGTGCCAGCAGTTTATCGCTAGCGGGAGTGAATGAGCAGTTCTTC. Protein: CASSLSLAGVNEQFF. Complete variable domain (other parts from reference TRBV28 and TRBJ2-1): DVKVTQSSRYLVKRTGEKVFLECVQDMDHENMFWYRQDPGLGLRLIYFSYDVKMKEKGDIPEGYSVSREKKERFSLILESASTNQTSMYLCASSLSLAGVNEQFFGPGTRLTVL.